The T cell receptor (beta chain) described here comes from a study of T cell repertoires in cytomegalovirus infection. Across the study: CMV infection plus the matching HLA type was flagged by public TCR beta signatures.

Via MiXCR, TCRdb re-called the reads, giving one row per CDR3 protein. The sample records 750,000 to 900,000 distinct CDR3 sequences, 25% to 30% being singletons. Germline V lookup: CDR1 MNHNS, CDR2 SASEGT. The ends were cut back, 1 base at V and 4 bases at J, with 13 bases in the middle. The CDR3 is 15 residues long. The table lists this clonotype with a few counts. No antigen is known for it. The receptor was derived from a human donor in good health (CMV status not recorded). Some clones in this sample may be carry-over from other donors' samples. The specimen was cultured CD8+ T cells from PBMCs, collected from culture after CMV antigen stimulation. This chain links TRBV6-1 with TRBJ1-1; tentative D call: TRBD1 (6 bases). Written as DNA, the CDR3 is TGTGCCAGCAGTGAAGAGGTACAGGGCGGCACTGAAGCTTTCTTT. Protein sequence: CASSEEVQGGTEAFF.